The T cell receptor beta chain under discussion was sequenced for a study of T-cell memory formation after mild COVID-19. Regarding the study as a whole: CD4+ contracting clones were mainly CM and EM; CD8+ ones, EMRA. Memory sampled before infection contained some responding clones, suggesting cross-reactive memory joined.

The V gene end was trimmed by 2 bases and the J gene end by 9 bases; junction bases not matched to a gene: 11. The CDR3 extends over 16 amino acids. The germline V gene has CDR1 MNHEY and CDR2 SVGAGI. Constant-segment-primed 5'RACE gave TCR alpha and TCR beta cDNA libraries with sample barcodes and UMIs. MiXCR, run by TCRdb on the 5' RACE reads, gives a single entry per CDR3 protein. The table lists approximately 50,000 distinct CDR3 sequences, 9.3% of them singletons. As regards this clonotype: Its antigen remains unknown.

This TCR derives from an adult woman who had mild COVID-19 (a few samples of this study predate the infection). Cell type and time point are not known. This chain joins TRBV6-5 and TRBJ2-1, with 9 bases aligning to TRBD2. What was sequenced was PBMCs or a T cell subset sorted from them (not recorded which). CDR3 loop: CASSYRKAGGSGEQFF. The CDR3 nucleotides read TGTGCCAGCAGTTACAGAAAAGCGGGAGGTTCGGGTGAGCAGTTCTTC.